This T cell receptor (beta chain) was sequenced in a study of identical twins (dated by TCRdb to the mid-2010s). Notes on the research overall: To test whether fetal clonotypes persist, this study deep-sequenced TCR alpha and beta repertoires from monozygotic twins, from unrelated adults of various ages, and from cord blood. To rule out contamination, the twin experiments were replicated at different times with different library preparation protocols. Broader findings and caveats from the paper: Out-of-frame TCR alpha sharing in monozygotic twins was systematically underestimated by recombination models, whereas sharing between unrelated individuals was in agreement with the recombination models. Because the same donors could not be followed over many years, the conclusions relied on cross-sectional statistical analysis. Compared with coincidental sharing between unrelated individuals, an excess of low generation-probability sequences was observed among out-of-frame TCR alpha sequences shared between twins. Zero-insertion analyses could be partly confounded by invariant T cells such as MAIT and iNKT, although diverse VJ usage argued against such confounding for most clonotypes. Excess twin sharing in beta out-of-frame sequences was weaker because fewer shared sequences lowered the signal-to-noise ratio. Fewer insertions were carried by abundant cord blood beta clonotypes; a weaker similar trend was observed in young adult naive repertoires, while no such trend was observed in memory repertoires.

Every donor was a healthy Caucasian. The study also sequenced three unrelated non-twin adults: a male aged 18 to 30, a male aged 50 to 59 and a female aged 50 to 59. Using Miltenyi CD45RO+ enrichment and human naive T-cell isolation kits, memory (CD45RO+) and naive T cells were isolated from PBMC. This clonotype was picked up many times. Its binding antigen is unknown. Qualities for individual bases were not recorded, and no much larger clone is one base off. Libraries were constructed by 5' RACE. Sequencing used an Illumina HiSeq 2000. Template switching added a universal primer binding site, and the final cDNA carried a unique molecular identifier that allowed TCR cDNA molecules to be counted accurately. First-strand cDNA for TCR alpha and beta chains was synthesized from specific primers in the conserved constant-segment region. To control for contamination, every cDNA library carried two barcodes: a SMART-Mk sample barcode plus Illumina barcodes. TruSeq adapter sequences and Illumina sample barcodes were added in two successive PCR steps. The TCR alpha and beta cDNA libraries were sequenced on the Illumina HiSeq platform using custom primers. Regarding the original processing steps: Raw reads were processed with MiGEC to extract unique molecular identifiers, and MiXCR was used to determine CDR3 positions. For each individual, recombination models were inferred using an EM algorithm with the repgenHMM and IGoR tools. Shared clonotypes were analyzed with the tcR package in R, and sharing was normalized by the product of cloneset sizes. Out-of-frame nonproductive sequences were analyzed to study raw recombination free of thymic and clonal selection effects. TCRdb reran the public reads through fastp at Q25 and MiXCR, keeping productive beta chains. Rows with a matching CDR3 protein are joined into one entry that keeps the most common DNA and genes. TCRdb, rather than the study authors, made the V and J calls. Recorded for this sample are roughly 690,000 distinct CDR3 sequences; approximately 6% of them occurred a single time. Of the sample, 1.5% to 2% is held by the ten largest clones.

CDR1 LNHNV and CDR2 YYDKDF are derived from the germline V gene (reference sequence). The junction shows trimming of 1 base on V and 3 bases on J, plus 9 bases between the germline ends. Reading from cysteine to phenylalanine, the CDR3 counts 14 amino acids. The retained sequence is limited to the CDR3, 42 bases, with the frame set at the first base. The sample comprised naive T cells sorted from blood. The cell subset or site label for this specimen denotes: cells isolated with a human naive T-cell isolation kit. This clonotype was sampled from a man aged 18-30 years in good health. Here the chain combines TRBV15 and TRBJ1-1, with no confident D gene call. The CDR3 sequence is CATSRVHADTEAFF. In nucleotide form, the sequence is TGTGCCACCAGCAGAGTCCACGCAGACACTGAAGCTTTCTTT.